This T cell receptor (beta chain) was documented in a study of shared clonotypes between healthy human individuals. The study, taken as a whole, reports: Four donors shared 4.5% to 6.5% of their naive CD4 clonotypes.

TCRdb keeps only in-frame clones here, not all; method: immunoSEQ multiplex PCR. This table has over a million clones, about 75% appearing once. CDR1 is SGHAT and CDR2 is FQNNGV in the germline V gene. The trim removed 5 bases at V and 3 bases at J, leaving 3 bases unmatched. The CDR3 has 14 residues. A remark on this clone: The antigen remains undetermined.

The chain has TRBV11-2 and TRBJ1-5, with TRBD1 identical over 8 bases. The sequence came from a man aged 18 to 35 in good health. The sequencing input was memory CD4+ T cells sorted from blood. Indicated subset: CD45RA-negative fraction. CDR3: CASSQDRVNQPQHF. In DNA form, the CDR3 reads TGTGCCAGCAGCCAGGACAGGGTCAATCAGCCCCAGCATTTT. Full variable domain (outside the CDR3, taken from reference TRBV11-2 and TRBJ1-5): EAGVAQSPRYKIIEKRQSVAFWCNPISGHATLYWYQQILGQGPKLLIQFQNNGVVDDSQLPKDRFSAERLKGVDSTLKIQPAKLEDSAVYLCASSQDRVNQPQHFGDGTRLSIL.